This TCR beta chain came from a study of vaccination effects on CD4 cells after COVID-19. This clone was counted once. Antigen: not known. Sequencing used immunoSEQ multiplex PCR; TCRdb keeps in-frame clones, though not all of them. Here the sample spans 27,000 or so clones, approximately 83% being singletons. V was pared by 1 base and J by 1 base, with 12 bases of the junction left unmatched. This CDR3 has 19 residues. Germline V gene sequence: CDR1 KGHSH, CDR2 LQKENI. Prior to sequencing, the ViraFEST assay stimulated PBMC with viral peptide pools, which expanded the antigen-specific CD4+ T cells. CD4+ T cell isolation took place after approximately ten days of culture. All participants had two doses of either the BNT162b2 or mRNA-1273 vaccine. In the vaccine recipients, nucleocapsid antibodies were negative and there was no prior SARS-CoV-2 infection.

The chain uses TRBV18 and TRBJ2-3; 9 positions agree with TRBD2. Sequencing used CD4+ T cells from PBMCs cultured with HCoV-NL63 spike peptides, obtained after COVID-19 vaccination. The receptor comes from a human donor who received a COVID-19 vaccine. Some clones in this sample may be carry-over from other donors' samples. The CDR3 DNA reads TGTGCCAGCTCACCACGGGCGGGGGGGCCTGGTCTTCGCACAGATACGCAGTATTTT. Protein: CASSPRAGGPGLRTDTQYF.